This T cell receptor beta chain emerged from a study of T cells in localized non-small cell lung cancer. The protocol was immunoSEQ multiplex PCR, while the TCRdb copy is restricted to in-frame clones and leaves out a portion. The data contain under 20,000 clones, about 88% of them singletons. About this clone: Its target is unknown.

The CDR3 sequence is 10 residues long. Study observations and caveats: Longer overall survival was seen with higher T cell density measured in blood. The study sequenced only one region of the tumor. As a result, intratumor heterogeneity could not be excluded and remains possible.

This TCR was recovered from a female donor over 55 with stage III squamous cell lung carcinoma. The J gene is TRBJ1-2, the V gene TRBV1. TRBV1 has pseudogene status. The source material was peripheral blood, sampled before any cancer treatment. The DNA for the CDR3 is TGCACCAACTCCCCGAGGGTCTACACCTTC. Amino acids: CTNSPRVYTF.